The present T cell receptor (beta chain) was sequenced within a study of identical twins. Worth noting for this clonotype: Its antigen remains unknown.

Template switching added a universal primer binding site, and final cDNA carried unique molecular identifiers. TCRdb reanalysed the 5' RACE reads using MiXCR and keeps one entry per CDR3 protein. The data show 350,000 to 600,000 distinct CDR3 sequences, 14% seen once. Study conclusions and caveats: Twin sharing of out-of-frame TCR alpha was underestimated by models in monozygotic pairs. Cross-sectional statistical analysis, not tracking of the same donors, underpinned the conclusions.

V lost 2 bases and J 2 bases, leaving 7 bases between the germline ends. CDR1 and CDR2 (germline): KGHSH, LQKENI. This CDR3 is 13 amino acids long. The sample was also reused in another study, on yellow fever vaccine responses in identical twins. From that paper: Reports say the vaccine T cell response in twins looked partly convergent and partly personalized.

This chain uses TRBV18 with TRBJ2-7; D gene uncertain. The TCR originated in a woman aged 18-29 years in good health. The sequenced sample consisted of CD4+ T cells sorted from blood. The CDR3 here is CASSPGVAYEQYF. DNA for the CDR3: TGTGCCAGCTCACCAGGGGTGGCCTACGAGCAGTACTTC. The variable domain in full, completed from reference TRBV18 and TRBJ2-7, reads NAGVMQNPRHLVRRRGQEARLRCSPMKGHSHVYWYRQLPEEGLKFMVYLQKENIIDESGMPKERFSAEFPKEGPSILRIQQVVRGDSAAYFCASSPGVAYEQYFGPGTRLTVT.